These 18 T cell receptor beta chains share one sample of origin, sequenced in a study of read filtering for tumor transcriptome and immune sequencing. The library was built from about 400 ng RNA with molecular barcoded adaptors for alpha/delta and beta/gamma chains. Via MiXCR, TCRdb re-called the reads, giving one row per CDR3 protein. The data show about 38,000 distinct CDR3 sequences, with roughly an eighth seen just once and around a quarter held by the top ten. The sequenced material came from a population of CD138-negative cells sorted from bone marrow. The receptors originated from a donor at least 40 years old with multiple myeloma.

This clonotype has a handful of counts. This chain uses TRBV28 with TRBJ1-1; no clear D gene. Trimming left V 1 base short and J 11 bases short, with 11 bases between. Germline V gene sequence: CDR1 MDHEN, CDR2 SYDVKM. CDR3 length: 12 amino acids. CDR3 amino acids: CASSLSTRRAFF. DNA for the CDR3: TGTGCCAGCAGTTTATCAACCCGTAGGGCTTTCTTT.

This clonotype came up many times. The chain links TRBV7-9 to TRBJ2-3; the match to TRBD2 covers 12 bases. CDR3 length: 19 amino acids. Germline V gene lookup returns CDR1 SEHNR and CDR2 FQNEAQ (reference sequence). V shed 4 bases and J 4 bases; nucleotides not matched to a gene: 15. CDR3 nucleotide sequence: TGTGCCAGCAGCTCCTCGTTGCGTGGACTAGCGGGAAGGTCAGATACGCAGTATTTT. Amino acids: CASSSSLRGLAGRSDTQYF.

This clonotype was observed at least ten times. This sequence joins TRBV9 and TRBJ2-5; D is perhaps TRBD1 or TRBD2 (6 bases each). CDR1 and CDR2 from the germline V gene are SGDLS and YYNGEE. With 0 bases removed from V and 2 bases from J, the gap between germline ends came to 11 bases. The CDR3 has 15 residues. In DNA, the CDR3 is TGTGCCAGCAGCGTAGTACAGGGAGGACAAGAGACCCAGTACTTC. As protein: CASSVVQGGQETQYF.

This clonotype was found many times. This chain joins TRBV5-6 and TRBJ2-7; D unclear. The germline V and J ends were trimmed by 2 bases and 2 bases, with 2 bases remaining between them. This CDR3 region has 11 residues. Germline V gene data show CDR1 as SGHDT and CDR2 as YYEEEE. The CDR3 here is CASSFAYEQYF. CDR3 sequence (DNA): TGTGCCAGCAGCTTCGCCTACGAGCAGTACTTC. The variable domain in full, completed from reference TRBV5-6 and TRBJ2-7, reads DAGVTQSPTHLIKTRGQQVTLRCSPKSGHDTVSWYQQALGQGPQFIFQYYEEEERQRGNFPDRFSGHQFPNYSSELNVNALLLGDSALYLCASSFAYEQYFGPGTRLTVT.

This clonotype was recorded many times. The chain employs TRBV20-1 and TRBJ2-1; 14 bases are a match to TRBD2. The V gene end was trimmed by 6 bases and the J gene end by 7 bases; junction bases not matched to a gene: 14. The CDR3 length is 17 residues. Germline CDR1 reads DFQATT; CDR2 reads SNEGSKA (reference sequence). The CDR3 region has the DNA TGCAGTGCCAAGACTAGCGGGAGGGTCTTTTCGGGGAATGAGCAGTTCTTC. Translated: CSAKTSGRVFSGNEQFF.

The chain has TRBV5-1 and TRBJ1-5, with D maybe TRBD1 (5 bases). The CDR3 length is 13 residues. V lost 3 bases, J lost 9 bases, and 13 bases lay in between. Germline V lookup: CDR1 SGHRS, CDR2 YFSETQ. The DNA for the CDR3 is TGCGCCAGCAGCTCCCAGCCTGGGGGGCCCCAGCATTTT. Its protein product is CASSSQPGGPQHF.

This clonotype was seen a few times. Its ends do not fully match the called genes, so a read error is possible. The chain couples TRBV4-1 to TRBJ1-1, with a possible D match to TRBD1 (6 bases). Germline CDR1 is MGHRA and CDR2 is YSYEKL. The CDR3 is made up of 15 amino acids. The CDR3 bases are TGCGCCAGCAGCCAAGAAGGGGGTTTGGACACTGAAGCTCCCTTT. Translated: CASSQEGGLDTEAPF.

The sample holds many counts of this clonotype. This chain connects TRBV18 to TRBJ2-1; unclear D gene. V lost 4 bases, J lost 0 bases, and 10 bases lay in between. The CDR3 is 15 residues long. Germline CDR1 is KGHSH and CDR2 is LQKENI. The CDR3 DNA follows: TGTGCCAGCTCACAGATCCGAAGCTCCTACAATGAGCAGTTCTTC. This codes for CASSQIRSSYNEQFF.

As for this clonotype: A much larger clone lies a single base off, so this may be a read error. This chain links TRBV6-1 with TRBJ2-1; TRBD2 aligns across 10 bases. Looked up from germline, CDR1 is MNHNS and CDR2 is SASEGT. This CDR3 contains 15 residues. The CDR3 nucleotides read TGTGCCAGCAGTTCTAGCGGGAGCTCCCACAATGAGCAGTTCTTC. It specifies CASSSSGSSHNEQFF.

This clonotype has only a few counts. The rearrangement links TRBV5-1 to TRBJ1-5; D is undetermined. The V gene lost 0 bases and the J gene lost 5 bases, with 6 bases spanning the gap. The CDR3 spans 13 residues. From germline, CDR1 is SGHRS and CDR2 YFSETQ. The DNA for the CDR3 is TGCGCCAGCAGCTTGGATGCAGATCAGCCCCAGCATTTT. It is translated as CASSLDADQPQHF.

This clonotype was seen ten or more times. V usage is TRBV30 and J usage is TRBJ2-1, with a tentative D call TRBD2 (5 bases). Germline V lookup: CDR1 GTSNPN, CDR2 SVGIG (reference sequence). Trimming removed 2 bases from V and 7 bases from J, with 12 bases in between. The CDR3 covers 13 residues. The CDR3 here is CAWSTRLTNEQFF. The CDR3 nucleotides are TGTGCCTGGAGTACCAGACTAACTAATGAGCAGTTCTTC.

There are many counts of this clonotype. This chain links TRBV10-3 with TRBJ2-1; no reliable D call. Trimming pared 2 bases from V and 6 bases from J, leaving 8 bases between. Germline V CDR1 and CDR2: ENHRY, SYGVKD. The CDR3 is 13 amino acids. As DNA, the CDR3 is TGTGCCATCAGTGAGAACTCGGGCAATGAGCAGTTCTTC. Protein product: CAISENSGNEQFF.

This clonotype appeared many times. V and J are TRBV7-9 and TRBJ1-1; possible D gene TRBD1, 5 bases. Germline V gene lookup returns CDR1 SEHNR and CDR2 FQNEAQ (reference sequence). CDR3 length: 16 amino acids. Trimming stripped 1 base from V and 4 bases from J, with 16 bases between. The CDR3 loop is CASSLVYFGDRTEAFF. The CDR3 DNA is TGTGCCAGCAGCTTAGTATATTTCGGGGACCGCACTGAAGCTTTCTTT.

Ten or more counts support this clonotype. V usage is TRBV5-1 and J usage is TRBJ2-2; 12 positions agree with TRBD1. CDR3 length equals 17 residues. V gave up 4 bases and J gave up 7 bases; unmatched junction bases: 11. Germline V gene lookup returns CDR1 SGHRS and CDR2 YFSETQ. The CDR3 DNA follows: TGCGCCAGCAGCCCGCACGGGACAGGGGGCGCGGTCGGGGAGCTGTTTTTT. As protein: CASSPHGTGGAVGELFF.

This rearrangement joins TRBV18 to TRBJ2-1; 9 bases fit TRBD2. This CDR3 is 15 amino acids long. Germline V lookup: CDR1 KGHSH, CDR2 LQKENI. With 3 bases clipped from V and 4 bases from J, the junction kept 4 bases outside the gene matches. Here the CDR3 reads CASSPGAGGYNEQFF. The CDR3 DNA sequence: TGTGCCAGCTCACCGGGAGCGGGAGGATACAATGAGCAGTTCTTC.

This clonotype showed up many times. The CDR3 loop reads CASRQGQAGNTQYF. CDR3 DNA: TGTGCCAGCCGGCAGGGACAGGCGGGAAATACGCAGTATTTT. The chain uses TRBV28 and TRBJ2-3; 8 bases align to TRBD1. V gave up 8 bases and J gave up 7 bases; unmatched junction bases: 11. The V gene's germline CDR1 is MDHEN and CDR2 SYDVKM. CDR3 length: 14 residues.

This clonotype has ten or more counts. The junction and the germline gene differ at one end; a read error may be behind it. The V call is TRBV5-6, the J call TRBJ2-1; 8 bases fit TRBD1. This CDR3 has 15 amino acids. Per the germline V gene, CDR1 is SGHDT and CDR2 is YYEEEE. CDR3 in DNA: TGTGCCGGCAGCTCCAGGGGGCTGGTAGCGGATGAGCAGTTCTTC. Its translation: CAGSSRGLVADEQFF. The full variable domain, completed using reference TRBV5-6 and TRBJ2-1, is DAGVTQSPTHLIKTRGQQVTLRCSPKSGHDTVSWYQQALGQGPQFIFQYYEEEERQRGNFPDRFSGHQFPNYSSELNVNALLLGDSALYLCAGSSRGLVADEQFFGPGTRLTVL.

This clonotype was counted many times. This chain joins TRBV7-9 and TRBJ2-3, with TRBD2 matching over 7 bases. In germline, CDR1 is SEHNR, CDR2 FQNEAQ (reference sequence). This CDR3 region has 15 residues. Trimming at V came to 8 bases and at J to 5 bases, leaving 13 bases not matched to a gene. CDR3 nucleotide sequence: TGTGCCAGCCCAGCTTTGGGAGGGCTTGAAGATACGCAGTATTTT. Translated, it gives CASPALGGLEDTQYF.